The TCR beta chain described here comes from a study of shared clonotypes between healthy human individuals. This CDR3 is built from 15 residues. With V trimmed by 3 bases and J by 0 bases, 0 bases remained unmatched. CDR1 is MNHEY and CDR2 is SMNVEV in the germline V gene (reference sequence). It was CD45RO-negative cells, positively selected for CCR7, that made up naive CD8 cells, with terminally differentiated effector memory CD45RA+ cells excluded. Turning to this clone: This sample also contains other DNA sequences that code for the same CDR3.

Method: immunoSEQ multiplex PCR; TCRdb's copy keeps in-frame clones and lacks some. Found here are some 2.1 million clones, about 95% of them singletons; the top ten hold 0.9% to 1.3%. The sequence was obtained from a young man in good health. The rearrangement joins TRBV27 to TRBJ2-2; TRBD1 matches at 8 bases. Sequenced material: naive CD8+ T cells sorted from blood. This chain's CDR3 is CASSLTGANTGELFF. CDR3 bases: TGTGCCAGCAGTTTGACAGGGGCGAACACCGGGGAGCTGTTTTTT.